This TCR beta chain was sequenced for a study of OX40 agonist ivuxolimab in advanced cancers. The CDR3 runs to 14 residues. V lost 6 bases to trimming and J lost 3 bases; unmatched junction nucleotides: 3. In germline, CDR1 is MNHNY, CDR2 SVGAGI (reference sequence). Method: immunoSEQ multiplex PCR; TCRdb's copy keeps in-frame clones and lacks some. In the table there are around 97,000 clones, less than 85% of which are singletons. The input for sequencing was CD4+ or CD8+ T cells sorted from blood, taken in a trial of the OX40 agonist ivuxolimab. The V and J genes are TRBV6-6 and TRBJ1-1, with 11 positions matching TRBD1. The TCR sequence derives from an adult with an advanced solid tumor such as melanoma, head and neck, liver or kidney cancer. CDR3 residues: CASRGTGGDTEAFF. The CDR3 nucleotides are TGTGCCAGCAGGGGGACAGGGGGGGACACTGAAGCTTTCTTT.